Listed below are T cell receptor beta chains from one sample, sequenced in a study of radiation and T cells in renal cell carcinoma. TCRdb keeps only in-frame clones here, not all; method: immunoSEQ multiplex PCR. The data hold 150,000 or so clones, with roughly 90% observed a single time. Sequenced material: blood, taken from a patient whose treatment included radiotherapy and nephrectomy. These receptors were obtained from a woman between 50 and 59 years old with renal cell carcinoma. The CDR3 runs from the conserved cysteine through the conserved F or W. D genes are given only for firm matches. Some rows mark clone size as missing; the rest say once, few, many or name a class of expanded clone.

d_call j_call v_call clone_size cdr3_aa cdr3_nt
. TRBJ1-2 TRBV5-1 . CASSLGQVNYGYTF TGCGCCAGCAGCTTGGGGCAGGTTAACTATGGCTACACCTTC
TRBD2 TRBJ2-5 TRBV9 once CASSPLTSGVLGTQYF TGTGCCAGCAGTCCCCTGACTAGCGGGGTCCTTGGGACCCAGTACTTC
. TRBJ1-5 TRBV2 once CASSLPDQPQHF TGTGCCAGCAGTCTACCGGATCAGCCCCAGCATTTT
TRBD2 TRBJ2-3 TRBV4-2 . CASSQGVAGGRTDTQYF TGTGCCAGCAGCCAGGGGGTCGCGGGGGGACGCACAGATACGCAGTATTTT
. TRBJ1-1 TRBV6-5 . CASSYSYQRTEAFF TGTGCCAGCAGTTACTCGTACCAGCGCACTGAAGCTTTCTTT
. TRBJ1-1 TRBV7-2 . CASSLEGSHPEAFF TGTGCCAGCAGCTTAGAGGGGTCCCATCCTGAAGCTTTCTTT
. TRBJ2-2 TRBV19 few CASVGGYTAGELFF TGTGCCAGTGTGGGGGGTTACACGGCCGGGGAGCTGTTTTTT
TRBD2 TRBJ2-7 TRBV6-5 . CASSYLAGTSYEQYF TGTGCCAGCAGTTACCTAGCGGGGACCTCCTACGAGCAGTACTTC
. TRBJ2-7 TRBV25-1 . CASDRGAGIAYEQYF TGTGCCAGCGACCGGGGAGCAGGGATTGCCTACGAGCAGTACTTC
. TRBJ2-1 TRBV6-6 . CASSYRTDNEQFF TGTGCCAGCAGTTACCGGACAGACAATGAGCAGTTCTTC
TRBD2 TRBJ2-1 TRBV7-8 . CASSPRAGASGTSGGSANEQFF TGTGCCAGCAGCCCACGGGCCGGCGCCAGCGGGACTAGCGGGGGGTCGGCCAATGAGCAGTTCTTC
. TRBJ1-3 TRBV7-2 . CASSLVFGFGNTIYF TGTGCCAGCAGCTTAGTATTTGGATTTGGAAACACCATATATTTT
. TRBJ1-3 TRBV19 . CASIIGARGNTIYF TGTGCCAGTATTATCGGGGCACGCGGAAACACCATATATTTT
. TRBJ1-5 TRBV6-1 . CASDEGTNQPQHF TGTGCCAGCGACGAGGGCACCAATCAGCCCCAGCATTTT
. TRBJ1-5 TRBV4-1 few CASSQDGDGNQPQHF TGCGCCAGCAGCCAAGATGGGGACGGCAATCAGCCCCAGCATTTT
TRBD1 TRBJ1-6 TRBV7-9 . CASSLGKIGQVDNSPLHF TGTGCCAGCAGCTTGGGAAAGATAGGACAGGTAGATAATTCACCCCTCCACTTT
. TRBJ2-1 TRBV6-9 . CASSPPRYNEQFF TGTGCCAGCAGCCCCCCACGCTACAATGAGCAGTTCTTC
TRBD1 TRBJ1-4 TRBV6-6 once CASSAPQGVGEKLFF TGTGCCAGCAGTGCTCCCCAGGGGGTTGGCGAAAAACTGTTTTTT
. TRBJ2-7 TRBV27 few CASSLSRVGEQYF TGTGCCAGCAGTTTAAGTAGGGTGGGCGAGCAGTACTTC
TRBD1 TRBJ2-2 TRBV19 . CATSDRGRTNTGELFF TGTGCCACTTCGGACAGGGGGAGAACGAACACCGGGGAGCTGTTTTTT
. TRBJ2-5 TRBV19 . CATAAGNQETQYF TGTGCCACCGCTGCAGGGAACCAGGAGACCCAGTACTTC
TRBD1 TRBJ2-7 TRBV11-2 . CASSLGGQGMKQYF TGTGCCAGCAGTTTAGGGGGACAGGGGATGAAACAGTACTTC
. TRBJ1-1 TRBV5-4 . CASSAGPGVNTEAFF TGTGCCAGCAGCGCCGGTCCCGGGGTGAACACTGAAGCTTTCTTT
. TRBJ1-2 TRBV2 . CASWAGARYGYTF TGTGCCAGCTGGGCGGGGGCCCGCTATGGCTACACCTTC
. TRBJ2-2 TRBV19 . CASSTQTVGELFF TGTGCCAGTAGTACTCAGACGGTCGGGGAGCTGTTTTTT
TRBD1 TRBJ1-1 TRBV2 once CASSVGTGGTEAFF TGTGCCAGCAGTGTCGGGACAGGGGGCACTGAAGCTTTCTTT
TRBD2 TRBJ2-1 TRBV4-1 once CASSERTGGSYNEQFF TGCGCCAGCAGCGAAAGGACGGGAGGCTCCTACAATGAGCAGTTCTTC
. TRBJ2-3 TRBV7-7 . CASSLGVAGTDTQYF TGTGCTAGCAGCTTAGGGGTGGCGGGCACAGATACGCAGTATTTT
. TRBJ1-2 TRBV25-1 . CASSSTTVYGYTF TGTGCCAGCAGTTCTACGACTGTCTATGGCTACACCTTC
TRBD1 TRBJ1-5 TRBV5-8 . CASSPGTGEESNQPQHF TGTGCCAGCAGCCCCGGGACAGGTGAGGAGAGCAATCAGCCCCAGCATTTT
TRBD1 TRBJ2-7 TRBV19 . CASSIFAGGLYEQYF TGTGCCAGTAGTATATTTGCAGGGGGATTGTACGAGCAGTACTTC
TRBD1 TRBJ1-1 TRBV5-1 . CASSPGQGSTEAFF TGCGCCAGCAGCCCCGGACAGGGGTCCACTGAAGCTTTCTTT
. TRBJ2-3 TRBV10-3 . CAISESAGNTQYF TGTGCCATCAGTGAGTCGGCAGGGAATACGCAGTATTTT
. TRBJ1-6 TRBV25-1 . CASSESERNNSPLHF TGTGCCAGCAGTGAATCTGAACGGAATAATTCACCCCTCCACTTT
TRBD1 TRBJ1-5 TRBV6-1 . CASSTGQGQPQHF TGTGCCAGCAGTACTGGACAGGGCCAGCCCCAGCATTTT
TRBD1 TRBJ2-7 TRBV7-8 . CASSLGVRQGNYEQYF TGTGCCAGCAGCTTAGGGGTGAGACAGGGTAACTACGAGCAGTACTTC
. TRBJ1-5 TRBV5-8 few CASSQGQPQHF TGTGCCAGCAGCCAGGGACAGCCCCAGCATTTT